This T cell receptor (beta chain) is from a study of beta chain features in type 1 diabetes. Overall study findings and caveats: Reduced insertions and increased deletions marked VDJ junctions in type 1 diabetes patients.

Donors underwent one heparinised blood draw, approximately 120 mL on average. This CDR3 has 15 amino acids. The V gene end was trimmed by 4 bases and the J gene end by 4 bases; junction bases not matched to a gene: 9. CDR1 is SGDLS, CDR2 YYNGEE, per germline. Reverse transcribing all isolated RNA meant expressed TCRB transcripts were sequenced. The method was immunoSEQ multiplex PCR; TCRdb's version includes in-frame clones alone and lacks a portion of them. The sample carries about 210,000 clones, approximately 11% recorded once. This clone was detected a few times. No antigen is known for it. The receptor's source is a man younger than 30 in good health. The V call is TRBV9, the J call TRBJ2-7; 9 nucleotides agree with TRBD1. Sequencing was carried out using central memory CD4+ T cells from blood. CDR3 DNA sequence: TGTGCCAGCAGCCCGGGGACAGGGATCGGGTACGAGCAGTACTTC. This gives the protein CASSPGTGIGYEQYF.